Following are 29 T cell receptor beta chains from one sample sequenced in a study of cytomegalovirus exposure and HLA in healthy donors. PCR involved 60 Vbeta and 13 Jbeta primers. Repertoires were generated with immunoSEQ multiplex PCR, while TCRdb's copy carries only in-frame clones and drops some. The data show more than 150,000 clones, about 77% seen once. The sample comprised PBMCs. Receptors were obtained from a woman younger than 45 in good health and CMV-seropositive.

This clone has a single count. V gene TRBV6-5 combines with J gene TRBJ2-7, with 7 bases lining up with TRBD2. The CDR3 consists of 14 residues. Germline V gives CDR1 MNHEY, CDR2 SVGAGI. V trimming: 7 bases; J trimming: 2 bases; junction bases outside the gene matches: 8. CDR3 protein: CASTPIAGPYEQYF. The DNA for the CDR3 is TGTGCCAGCACCCCCATAGCGGGCCCCTACGAGCAGTACTTC.

This clone has only one observation. V usage is TRBV14 and J usage is TRBJ2-3; the D gene is possibly TRBD1 (5 bases). The CDR3 loop spans 13 amino acids. Trimming removed 4 bases at V and 2 bases at J, with 7 bases between. Germline V gives CDR1 SGHDN, CDR2 FVKESK. CDR3 protein: CASSRQHTDTQYF. In DNA form, the CDR3 reads TGTGCCAGCAGCCGACAGCACACAGATACGCAGTATTTT.

With regard to this clone: The germline gene is not matched at one end of the junction; a read error may be the cause. Other DNA sequences in the same sample also yield this CDR3. The chain couples TRBV7-9 to TRBJ2-7; no clear D gene. The CDR3 runs to 14 residues. In germline, CDR1 is SEHNR, CDR2 FQNEAQ (reference sequence). The chain's CDR3 is CASSSGQLGNEQYF. The CDR3 DNA reads TGTGCCAGCAGCTCAGGCCAGTTAGGTAACGAACAGTACTTC.

The V gene is TRBV7-9, the J gene TRBJ1-2; 7 bases are a match to TRBD1. With V trimmed by 3 bases and J by 2 bases, 3 bases remained unmatched. Germline-derived CDR1 and CDR2 are SEHNR and FQNEAQ (reference sequence). The CDR3 is 14 amino acids. The CDR3 region is CASSFDRANYGYTF. CDR3 DNA sequence: TGTGCCAGCAGCTTCGACAGGGCAAACTATGGCTACACCTTC.

This chain connects TRBV7-9 to TRBJ2-1, with 8 bases identical to TRBD2. The CDR3 loop spans 15 amino acids. CDR1 SEHNR and CDR2 FQNEAQ come from the germline V gene (reference sequence). The V gene end was trimmed by 4 bases and the J gene end by 8 bases; junction bases not matched to a gene: 10. This CDR3 is CASSSGEREIDEQFF. The CDR3 nucleotides are TGTGCCAGCAGCTCCGGAGAGCGGGAGATCGATGAGCAGTTCTTC. Filled out from reference TRBV7-9 and TRBJ2-1, the complete variable domain reads DTGVSQNPRHKITKRGQNVTFRCDPISEHNRLYWYRQTLGQGPEFLTYFQNEAQLEKSRLLSDRFSAERPKGSFSTLEIQRTEQGDSAMYLCASSSGEREIDEQFFGPGTRLTVL.

The chain employs TRBV9 and TRBJ2-2; TRBD2 aligns across 12 bases. The CDR3 spans 16 residues. CDR1 and CDR2 from the germline V gene are SGDLS and YYNGEE. The ends lost 3 bases at V and 7 bases at J; junction bases unmatched: 7. CDR3 in amino acids: CASSALLAGGGGELFF. CDR3 nucleotides: TGTGCCAGCAGCGCGTTACTAGCGGGAGGTGGCGGGGAGCTGTTTTTT.

The gene calls are TRBV28 and TRBJ1-5; D unresolved. Germline V gene lookup returns CDR1 MDHEN and CDR2 SYDVKM. The length of the CDR3 is 13 residues. V was shortened by 8 bases and J by 2 bases, with 10 bases between the two germline ends. The CDR3: CASDMVGNQPQHF. CDR3 bases: TGTGCCAGCGACATGGTAGGCAATCAGCCCCAGCATTTT.

Here the CDR3 DNA reads TGTGCCAGCACTCGACTAGCGGGCGTCAACACCGGGGAGCTGTTTTTT. Protein product: CASTRLAGVNTGELFF. The chain recombines TRBV2 with TRBJ2-2, with 10 bases matching TRBD2. V shed 7 bases, J shed 2 bases, and the junction held 7 bases outside the gene matches. This CDR3 is built from 16 residues. The germline gives CDR1 SNHLY, CDR2 FYNNEI.

The rearrangement joins TRBV5-8 to TRBJ1-1; possible D gene TRBD1, 5 bases. Per germline, CDR1 SGHTS and CDR2 YDEGEE. Trimming removed 0 bases from V and 4 bases from J, with 7 bases in between. The CDR3 totals 13 residues. CDR3 loop: CASSLGGGTEAFF. In DNA form, the CDR3 reads TGTGCCAGCAGCTTGGGGGGGGGCACTGAAGCTTTCTTT.

This clone was observed a few times. This chain joins TRBV29-1 and TRBJ1-2; the D gene is possibly TRBD1 (6 bases). Germline CDR1 SQVTM, CDR2 ANQGSEA. This CDR3 comprises 12 residues. V lost 7 bases to trimming and J lost 4 bases, with 13 bases between them. The CDR3 DNA reads TGCAGCGGTCAACAGGGACCCTATGGCTACACCTTC. Amino acids: CSGQQGPYGYTF.

This rearrangement joins TRBV6-5 to TRBJ2-2; D is unresolved. CDR3 length: 15 amino acids. CDR1 and CDR2 (germline): MNHEY, SVGAGI. Trimming removed 6 bases from V and 0 bases from J, with 11 bases in between. The CDR3 here is CASRTHKPNTGELFF. Here the CDR3 DNA reads TGTGCCAGCAGAACACACAAACCGAACACCGGGGAGCTGTTTTTT.

This clone has just a few counts. V usage is TRBV5-1 and J usage is TRBJ1-1; possible D gene TRBD1, 6 bases. The V gene's germline CDR1 is SGHRS and CDR2 YFSETQ. V lost 4 bases and J lost 0, with 16 bases in between. CDR3 size: 16 residues. The CDR3 DNA sequence: TGCGCCAGCAGCCCCCTCCCCGGGACACTGAACACTGAAGCTTTCTTT. This codes for CASSPLPGTLNTEAFF.

The genes are TRBV11-1 and TRBJ1-1; 7 nucleotides line up with TRBD1. The junction had 4 bases not matched to a gene; V was cut back by 5 bases and J by 1 base. The V gene's germline CDR1 is SGHAT and CDR2 FQDESV (reference sequence). The length of the CDR3 is 14 residues. The chain's CDR3 is CASSDDRENTEAFF. The DNA for the CDR3 is TGTGCCAGCAGCGATGACAGGGAGAACACTGAAGCTTTCTTT.

This clone came up once. This sequence joins TRBV15 and TRBJ1-1; tentative D call: TRBD1 (5 bases). In germline, CDR1 is LNHNV, CDR2 YYDKDF (reference sequence). The CDR3 covers 16 residues. V lost 2 bases and J lost 0, with 13 bases in between. The DNA for the CDR3 is TGTGCCACCAGCAGATCCGGCGGACAAATGAACACTGAAGCTTTCTTT. Translated, it gives CATSRSGGQMNTEAFF.

This chain links TRBV11-2 with TRBJ2-7, with D hard to call. V dropped 1 base and J dropped 2 bases, with 9 bases sitting between them. CDR3 length: 14 amino acids. The germline CDR1 and CDR2 sequences are SGHAT and FQNNGV. The CDR3 sequence is CASSLVGKAYEQYF. The CDR3 DNA is TGTGCCAGCAGCTTAGTTGGCAAAGCCTACGAGCAGTACTTC.

The gene calls are TRBV6-1 and TRBJ1-3; D gene ambiguous. This CDR3 has 15 amino acids. Germline assignment: CDR1 MNHNS and CDR2 SASEGT. The germline V and J ends were trimmed by 0 bases and 3 bases, with 9 bases remaining between them. Here the CDR3 DNA reads TGTGCCAGCAGTGAAGCACCAGGCCGTGGAAACACCATATATTTT. Translated, it gives CASSEAPGRGNTIYF.

The chain joins TRBV5-1 to TRBJ2-7; 7 bases match TRBD2. CDR1 and CDR2 (germline): SGHRS, YFSETQ. This CDR3 region has 13 residues. V lost 5 bases and J lost 5; bases outside the gene matches: 7. DNA of the CDR3: TGCGCCAGCAGAGTCGGGGGGTTCAACGAGCAGTACTTC. As protein: CASRVGGFNEQYF.

The gene calls are TRBV23-1 and TRBJ2-5, with TRBD1 matching 7 bases. TRBV23-1 is an ORF; its function is uncertain. CDR3 length: 14 amino acids. Trimming took 2 bases from V and 3 from J; bases not matched to a gene: 3. The CDR3 DNA follows: TGCGCCAGCAGTCAAACAGGGGCAGAAGAGACCCAGTACTTC. It encodes CASSQTGAEETQYF.

The chain uses TRBV5-6 and TRBJ2-7, with D unresolved. The ends were cut back, 4 bases at V and 2 bases at J, with 10 bases in the middle. Germline V gene lookup returns CDR1 SGHDT and CDR2 YYEEEE. The CDR3 runs 13 residues. The CDR3 bases are TGTGCCAGCAGCCGCACATTTCCCTACGAGCAGTACTTC. It encodes CASSRTFPYEQYF.

The chain is built from TRBV5-4 and TRBJ2-5, with 10 bases fitting TRBD1. The CDR3 runs 16 residues. The V gene's germline CDR1 is SGHNT and CDR2 YYREEE (reference sequence). The ends lost 0 bases at V and 5 bases at J; junction bases unmatched: 7. The CDR3 loop reads CASSLGGQGLWETQYF. The CDR3 DNA follows: TGTGCCAGCAGCTTGGGGGGACAGGGGTTGTGGGAGACCCAGTACTTC.

The chain couples TRBV5-4 to TRBJ2-2, with 7 bases that match TRBD2. V was pared by 1 base and J by 5 bases, with 8 bases of the junction left unmatched. This CDR3 has 16 amino acids. In germline, CDR1 is SGHNT, CDR2 YYREEE (reference sequence). The CDR3 region is CASSLLLAEDTGELFF. For the CDR3, the DNA is TGTGCCAGCAGCTTGCTCCTAGCGGAAGATACCGGGGAGCTGTTTTTT.

The V call is TRBV18, the J call TRBJ2-7; 7 nucleotides agree with TRBD1. This CDR3 comprises 13 residues. Trimming cost V 6 bases and J 0 bases; bases outside gene matches: 2. From germline, CDR1 is KGHSH and CDR2 LQKENI. The CDR3 sequence: CASSTGSSYEQYF. In nucleotides, the CDR3 is TGTGCCAGCTCGACAGGGAGCTCCTACGAGCAGTACTTC.

A remark on this clone: The junction and the germline gene differ at one end; a read error may be behind it. Written as DNA, the CDR3 is TGTGCCAGCAGTGCACCGGGGGAGGGACCGGGGTTC. Amino acids: CASSAPGEGPGF. The rearrangement joins TRBV6-1 to TRBJ1-1; D possibly corresponds to TRBD1 (5 bases). This CDR3 spans 12 amino acids. The germline V gene has CDR1 MNHNS and CDR2 SASEGT.

This rearrangement joins TRBV6-1 to TRBJ2-2; D may be TRBD2 (5 bases). Trimming stripped 6 bases from V and 0 bases from J, with 14 bases between. Germline values: CDR1 MNHNS, CDR2 SASEGT. The CDR3 totals 16 residues. The CDR3 DNA reads as TGTGCCAGCAGAGAAAACCGGGAACCGAACACCGGGGAGCTGTTTTTT. Translated: CASRENREPNTGELFF.

V gene TRBV27 combines with J gene TRBJ2-1; 9 bases line up with TRBD2. The germline V gene encodes CDR1 MNHEY and CDR2 SMNVEV (reference sequence). Unmatched junction bases numbered 12, after V lost 3 bases and J lost 3 bases. This CDR3 region has 18 residues. The CDR3 here is CASSFGLAGGPYYNEQFF. The CDR3 nucleotides are TGTGCCAGCAGTTTCGGTTTGGCGGGAGGGCCATACTACAATGAGCAGTTCTTC.

The rearrangement links TRBV15 to TRBJ1-1; no clear D. Deletions cut 3 bases from V and 0 bases from J, with 8 bases between. Germline lookup yields CDR1 LNHNV and CDR2 YYDKDF (reference sequence). This CDR3 spans 14 amino acids. The CDR3 nucleotides are TGTGCCACCAGCAGTGAGAGCATGAACACTGAAGCTTTCTTT. Protein: CATSSESMNTEAFF.

The chain is built from TRBV2 and TRBJ2-7; D is unclear. Per germline, CDR1 SNHLY and CDR2 FYNNEI. The CDR3 sequence is 13 residues long. With 7 bases removed from V and 6 bases from J, the gap between germline ends came to 16 bases. This CDR3 is CASKALTSGEQYF. The DNA of the CDR3 is TGTGCCAGCAAGGCCCTTACCTCGGGCGAGCAGTACTTC.

The chain is built from TRBV7-6 and TRBJ2-5, with TRBD1 matching 9 bases. The CDR3 runs 16 residues. With V trimmed by 6 bases and J by 3 bases, 11 bases remained unmatched. Germline loops: CDR1 SGHVS, CDR2 FNYEAQ. The CDR3 region is CASSSPRTGEEETQYF. CDR3 sequence (DNA): TGTGCCAGCAGTTCTCCCAGGACAGGGGAGGAAGAGACCCAGTACTTC.

This sequence joins TRBV9 and TRBJ2-7, with 9 bases fitting TRBD2. The V gene end was trimmed by 2 bases and the J gene end by 5 bases; junction bases not matched to a gene: 11. Germline lookup yields CDR1 SGDLS and CDR2 YYNGEE. This CDR3 contains 16 residues. The CDR3 protein is CASSVDVAGVTNEQYF. Here the CDR3 DNA reads TGTGCCAGCAGCGTCGACGTAGCGGGAGTAACTAACGAGCAGTACTTC.